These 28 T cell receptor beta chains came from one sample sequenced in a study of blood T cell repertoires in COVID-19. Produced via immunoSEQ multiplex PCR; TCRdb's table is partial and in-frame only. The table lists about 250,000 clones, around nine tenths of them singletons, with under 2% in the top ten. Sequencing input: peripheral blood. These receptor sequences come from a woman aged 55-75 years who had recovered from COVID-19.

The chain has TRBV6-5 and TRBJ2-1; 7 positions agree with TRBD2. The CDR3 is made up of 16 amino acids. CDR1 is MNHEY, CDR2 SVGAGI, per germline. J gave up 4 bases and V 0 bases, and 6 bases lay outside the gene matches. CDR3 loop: CASSYSPSGTYNEQFF. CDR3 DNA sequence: TGTGCCAGCAGTTACTCGCCTAGCGGAACTTACAATGAGCAGTTCTTC.

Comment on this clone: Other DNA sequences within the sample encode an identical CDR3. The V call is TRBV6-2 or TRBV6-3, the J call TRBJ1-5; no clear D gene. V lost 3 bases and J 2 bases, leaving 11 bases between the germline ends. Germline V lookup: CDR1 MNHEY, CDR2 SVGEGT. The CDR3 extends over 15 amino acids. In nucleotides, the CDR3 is TGTGCCAGCAGTTATCCGGGTCGAGGCAATCAGCCCCAGCATTTT. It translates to CASSYPGRGNQPQHF.

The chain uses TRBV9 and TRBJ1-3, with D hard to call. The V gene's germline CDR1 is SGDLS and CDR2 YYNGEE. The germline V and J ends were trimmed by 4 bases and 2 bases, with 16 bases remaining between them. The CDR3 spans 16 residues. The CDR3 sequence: CASSPLGGSPGNTIYF. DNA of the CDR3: TGTGCCAGCAGCCCACTGGGAGGGTCCCCTGGAAACACCATATATTTT.

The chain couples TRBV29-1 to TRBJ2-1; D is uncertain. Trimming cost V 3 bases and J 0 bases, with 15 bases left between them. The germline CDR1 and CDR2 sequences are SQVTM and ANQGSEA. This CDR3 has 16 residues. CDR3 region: CSVDSLTSSSYNEQFF. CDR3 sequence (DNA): TGCAGCGTTGACTCCCTCACTTCGAGCTCCTACAATGAGCAGTTCTTC.

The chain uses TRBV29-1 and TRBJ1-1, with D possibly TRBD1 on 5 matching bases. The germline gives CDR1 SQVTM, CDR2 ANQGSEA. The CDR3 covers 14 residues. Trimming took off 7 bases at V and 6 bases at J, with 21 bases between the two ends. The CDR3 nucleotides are TGCAGCGGTGACGGGGGGGACCTGATTCCTGAAGCTTTCTTT. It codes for CSGDGGDLIPEAFF.

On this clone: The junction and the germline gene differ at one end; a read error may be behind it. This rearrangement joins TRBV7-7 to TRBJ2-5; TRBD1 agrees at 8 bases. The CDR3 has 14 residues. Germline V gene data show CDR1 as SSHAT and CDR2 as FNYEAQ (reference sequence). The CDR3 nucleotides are TGTGCTAGCAGCTTAGGGGGACAGGTGGAGACCCAGTACTTC. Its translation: CASSLGGQVETQYF.

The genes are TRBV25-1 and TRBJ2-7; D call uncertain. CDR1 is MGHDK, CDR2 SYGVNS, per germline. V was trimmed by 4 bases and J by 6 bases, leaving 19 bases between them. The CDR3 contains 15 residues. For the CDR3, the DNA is TGTGCCAGCAGTGTACGAGATCACAGAGTGGGCGAGCAGTACTTC. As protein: CASSVRDHRVGEQYF.

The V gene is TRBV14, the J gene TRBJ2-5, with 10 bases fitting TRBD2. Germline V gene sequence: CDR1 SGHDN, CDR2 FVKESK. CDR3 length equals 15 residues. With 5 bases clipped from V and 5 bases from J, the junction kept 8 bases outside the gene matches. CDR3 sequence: CASSVRAGGRETQYF. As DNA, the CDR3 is TGTGCCAGCAGCGTTCGAGCGGGGGGGCGGGAGACCCAGTACTTC.

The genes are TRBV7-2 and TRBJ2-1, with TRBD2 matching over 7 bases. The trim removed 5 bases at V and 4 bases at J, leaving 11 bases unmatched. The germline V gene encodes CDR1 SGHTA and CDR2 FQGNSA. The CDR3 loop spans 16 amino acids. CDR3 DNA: TGTGCCAGCAGCCGCGCCCCCAGCGGGGAGTACAATGAGCAGTTCTTC. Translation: CASSRAPSGEYNEQFF.

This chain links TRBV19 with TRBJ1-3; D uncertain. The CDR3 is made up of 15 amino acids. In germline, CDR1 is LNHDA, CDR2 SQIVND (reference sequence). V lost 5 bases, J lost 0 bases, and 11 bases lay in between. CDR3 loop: CASSLVRFSGNTIYF. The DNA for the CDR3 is TGTGCCAGTAGTTTAGTGCGCTTCTCTGGAAACACCATATATTTT.

The CDR3 nucleotides read TGTGCCATCGGACAGGGGCAACAAGAGACCCAGTACTTC. This translates into CAIGQGQQETQYF. The J gene is TRBJ2-5, the V gene TRBV10-3; 9 bases align to TRBD1. The germline gives CDR1 ENHRY, CDR2 SYGVKD. The V segment lost 8 bases and the J segment 2 bases; nucleotides outside the gene matches: 3. The CDR3 runs to 13 residues.

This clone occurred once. The CDR3 here is CASSFSGTENTIYF. The CDR3 DNA reads as TGTGCCAGCAGCTTCTCCGGGACAGAAAACACCATATATTTT. The chain combines TRBV7-3 with TRBJ1-3; 7 nucleotides line up with TRBD1. V lost 3 bases to trimming and J lost 6 bases; unmatched junction nucleotides: 5. Germline loops: CDR1 SGHTA, CDR2 FQGTGA. This CDR3 contains 14 residues.

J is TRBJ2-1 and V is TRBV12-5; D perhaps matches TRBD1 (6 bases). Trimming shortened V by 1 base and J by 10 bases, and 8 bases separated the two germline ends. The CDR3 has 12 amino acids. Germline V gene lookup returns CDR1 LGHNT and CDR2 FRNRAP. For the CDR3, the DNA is TGTGCTAGTGGTTTGGGACAGGACGAGCAGTTCTTC. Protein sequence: CASGLGQDEQFF.

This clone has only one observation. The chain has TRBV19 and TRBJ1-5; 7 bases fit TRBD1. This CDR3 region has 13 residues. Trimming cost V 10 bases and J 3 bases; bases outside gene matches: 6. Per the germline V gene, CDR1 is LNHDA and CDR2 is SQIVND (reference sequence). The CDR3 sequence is CATAGQLNQPQHF. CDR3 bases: TGTGCCACCGCGGGACAGCTCAATCAGCCCCAGCATTTT.

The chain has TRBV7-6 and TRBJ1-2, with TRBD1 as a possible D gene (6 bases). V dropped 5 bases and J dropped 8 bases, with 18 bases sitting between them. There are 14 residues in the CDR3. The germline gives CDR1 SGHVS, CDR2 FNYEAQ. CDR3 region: CASSLLGGAEGYTF. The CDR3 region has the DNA TGTGCCAGCAGCCTCCTAGGGGGGGCTGAGGGCTACACCTTC.

As DNA, the CDR3 is TGTGCCAGCAGCTTCGACTATAGGTATCCGAACACCGGGGAGCTGTTTTTT. As protein: CASSFDYRYPNTGELFF. The chain combines TRBV7-9 with TRBJ2-2, with D possibly TRBD2 on 5 matching bases. This CDR3 has 17 residues. The V gene's germline CDR1 is SEHNR and CDR2 FQNEAQ (reference sequence). V lost 3 bases and J lost 0, with 14 bases in between.

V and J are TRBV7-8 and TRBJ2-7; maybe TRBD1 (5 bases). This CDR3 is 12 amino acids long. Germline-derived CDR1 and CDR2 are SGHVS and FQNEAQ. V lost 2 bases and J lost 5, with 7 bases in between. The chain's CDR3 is CASSLIGDEQYF. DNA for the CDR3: TGTGCCAGCAGCTTAATAGGGGACGAGCAGTACTTC.

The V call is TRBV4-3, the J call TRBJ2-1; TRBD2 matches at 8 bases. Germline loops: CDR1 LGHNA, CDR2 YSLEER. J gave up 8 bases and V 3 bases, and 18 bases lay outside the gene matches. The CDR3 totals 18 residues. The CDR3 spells CASSQPRGGGGREYEQFF. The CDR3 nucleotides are TGCGCCAGCAGCCAGCCACGGGGGGGCGGGGGCCGAGAATATGAGCAGTTCTTC.

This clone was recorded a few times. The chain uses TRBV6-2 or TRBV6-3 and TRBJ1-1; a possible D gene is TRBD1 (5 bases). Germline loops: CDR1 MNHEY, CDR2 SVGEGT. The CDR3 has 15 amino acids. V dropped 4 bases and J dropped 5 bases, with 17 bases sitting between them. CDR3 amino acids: CASSLPGRKGTEAFF. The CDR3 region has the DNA TGTGCCAGCAGTTTGCCAGGGCGTAAGGGTACTGAAGCTTTCTTT.

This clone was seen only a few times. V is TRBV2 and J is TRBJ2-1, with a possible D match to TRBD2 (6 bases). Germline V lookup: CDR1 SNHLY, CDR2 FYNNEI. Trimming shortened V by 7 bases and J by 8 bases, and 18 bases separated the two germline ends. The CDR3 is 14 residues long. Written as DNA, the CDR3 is TGTGCCAGCACCTGGCGGGGACCCTTCGATGAGCAGTTCTTC. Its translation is CASTWRGPFDEQFF.

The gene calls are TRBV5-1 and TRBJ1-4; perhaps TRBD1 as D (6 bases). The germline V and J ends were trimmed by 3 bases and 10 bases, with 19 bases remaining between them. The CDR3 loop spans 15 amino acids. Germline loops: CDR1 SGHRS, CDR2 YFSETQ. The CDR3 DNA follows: TGCGCCAGCAGCTCACTACCAGGGGCAGGCGGAAAACTGTTTTTT. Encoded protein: CASSSLPGAGGKLFF.

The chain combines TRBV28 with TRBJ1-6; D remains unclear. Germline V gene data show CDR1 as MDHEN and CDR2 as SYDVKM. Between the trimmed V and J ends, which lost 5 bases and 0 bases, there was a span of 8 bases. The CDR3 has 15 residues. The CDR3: CASSEESSYNSPLHF. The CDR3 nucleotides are TGTGCCAGCAGTGAAGAGAGCTCCTATAATTCACCCCTCCACTTT. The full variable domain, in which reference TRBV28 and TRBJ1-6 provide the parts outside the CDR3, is DVKVTQSSRYLVKRTGEKVFLECVQDMDHENMFWYRQDPGLGLRLIYFSYDVKMKEKGDIPEGYSVSREKKERFSLILESASTNQTSMYLCASSEESSYNSPLHFGNGTRLTVT.

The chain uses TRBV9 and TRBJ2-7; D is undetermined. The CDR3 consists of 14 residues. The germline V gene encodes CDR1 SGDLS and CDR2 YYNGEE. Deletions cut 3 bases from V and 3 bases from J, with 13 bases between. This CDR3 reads CASSATQRGYEQYF. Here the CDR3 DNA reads TGTGCCAGCAGCGCGACTCAGCGAGGCTACGAGCAGTACTTC.

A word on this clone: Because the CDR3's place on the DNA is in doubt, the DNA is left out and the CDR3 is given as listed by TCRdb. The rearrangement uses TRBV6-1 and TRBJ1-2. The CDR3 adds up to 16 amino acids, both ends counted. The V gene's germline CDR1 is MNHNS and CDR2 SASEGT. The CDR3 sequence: CASSDFRGTSNYGYTF.

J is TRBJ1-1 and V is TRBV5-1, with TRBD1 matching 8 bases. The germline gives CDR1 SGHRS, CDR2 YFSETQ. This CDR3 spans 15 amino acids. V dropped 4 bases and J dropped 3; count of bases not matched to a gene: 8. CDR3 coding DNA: TGCGCCAGCAGCCTCGGACAGGGACGGTACACTGAAGCTTTCTTT. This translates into CASSLGQGRYTEAFF.

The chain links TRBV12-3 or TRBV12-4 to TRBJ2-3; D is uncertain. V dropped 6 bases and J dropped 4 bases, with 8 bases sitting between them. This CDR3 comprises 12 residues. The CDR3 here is CASSLQADTQYF. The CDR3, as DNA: TGTGCCAGCAGCCTCCAGGCAGATACGCAGTATTTT.

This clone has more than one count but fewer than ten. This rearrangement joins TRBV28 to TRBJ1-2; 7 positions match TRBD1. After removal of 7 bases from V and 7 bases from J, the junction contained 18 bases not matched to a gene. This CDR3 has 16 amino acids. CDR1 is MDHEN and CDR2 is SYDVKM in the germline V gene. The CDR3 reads CASTRPQTGPGGGYTF. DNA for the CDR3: TGTGCCAGCACCCGGCCCCAGACAGGGCCCGGAGGTGGCTACACCTTC.

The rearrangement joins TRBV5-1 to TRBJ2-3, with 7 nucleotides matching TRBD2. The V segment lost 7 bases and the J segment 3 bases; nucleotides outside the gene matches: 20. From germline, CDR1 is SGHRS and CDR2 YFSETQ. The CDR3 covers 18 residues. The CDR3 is CASDRGELQLHGTDTQYF. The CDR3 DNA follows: TGCGCCAGCGACCGGGGGGAGTTGCAGTTGCACGGGACAGATACGCAGTATTTT.